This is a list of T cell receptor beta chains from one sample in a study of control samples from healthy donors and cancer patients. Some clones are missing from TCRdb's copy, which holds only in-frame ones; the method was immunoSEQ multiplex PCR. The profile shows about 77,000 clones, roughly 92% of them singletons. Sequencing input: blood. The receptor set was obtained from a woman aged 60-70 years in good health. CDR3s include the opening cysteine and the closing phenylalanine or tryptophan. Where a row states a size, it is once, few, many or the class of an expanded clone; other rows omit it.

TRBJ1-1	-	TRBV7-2	CASSPDGSTEAFF
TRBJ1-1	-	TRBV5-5	CASSLSTEAFF
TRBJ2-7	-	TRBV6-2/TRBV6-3	CASTPGLVLSYEQYF
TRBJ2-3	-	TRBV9	CASSVNQRGADTQYF
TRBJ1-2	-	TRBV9	CASSVNTDNYGYTF
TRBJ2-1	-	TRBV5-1	CASSRTSGSLNEQFF
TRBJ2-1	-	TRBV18	CASSPLFPGLAGERSNEQFF
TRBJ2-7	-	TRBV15	CATSREGGYEQYF
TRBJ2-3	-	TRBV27	CASSLKYF
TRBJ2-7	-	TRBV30	CAWSHAYEQYF
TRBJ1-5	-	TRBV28	CASKPTGDGFNQPQHF
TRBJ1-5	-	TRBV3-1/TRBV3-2	CASSQDPGPNQPQHF
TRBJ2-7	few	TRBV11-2	CASSLVEQYF
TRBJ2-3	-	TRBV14	CASSHGNTQYF
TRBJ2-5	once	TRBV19	CASSSFGVAASQETQYF
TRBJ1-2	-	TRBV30	CAWSAMQGLGYTF
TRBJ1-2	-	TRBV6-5	CASSPLTGGGSGYTF
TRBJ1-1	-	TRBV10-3	CAISGSGAMNTEAFF
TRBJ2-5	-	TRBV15	CATSRDYGGEETQYF
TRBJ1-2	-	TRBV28	CATYTDRGWGGYTF
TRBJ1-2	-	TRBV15	CATSRSLVPGGAFGYTF
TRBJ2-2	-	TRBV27	CASRPGVTAGELFF
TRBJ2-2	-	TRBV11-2	CASSSGQGGTGELFF
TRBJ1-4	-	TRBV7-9	CASNRGRTTTNEKLFF
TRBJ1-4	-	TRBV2	CASSEASGTKGKLFF
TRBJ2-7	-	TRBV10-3	CAIKAASGTEQYF
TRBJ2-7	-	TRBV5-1	CTGGRAKSYEQYF
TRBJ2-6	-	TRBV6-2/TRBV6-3	CASSPPGAVRTNVLTF
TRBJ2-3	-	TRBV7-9	CASSFTGSGVSTDTQYF
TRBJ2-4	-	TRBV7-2	CASSLGGPPGPEYF
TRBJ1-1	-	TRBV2	CASSGPGQGNTEAFF
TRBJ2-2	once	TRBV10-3	CAIRPGLAGGADTGELFF
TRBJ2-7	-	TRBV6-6	CASSRGLAGPYF
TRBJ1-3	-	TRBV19	CASSIQGSSGNTIYF
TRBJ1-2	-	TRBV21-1	CARNRGLSEDGYTF
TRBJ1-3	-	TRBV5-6	CASAKTGGNTIYF